The rows below give T cell receptor beta chains drawn from one sample of a study of control samples from healthy donors and cancer patients. The method was immunoSEQ multiplex PCR; TCRdb's version includes in-frame clones alone and lacks a portion of them. The sample carries almost 85,000 clones, approximately 94% recorded once. The sequencing input was blood. These receptor sequences come from a woman aged 18-29 years in good health. Each CDR3 is given with its conserved first and last residue. The order of the fields is CDR3 protein, CDR3 DNA, V gene, clone size, J gene, D gene, CDR3 length. The D gene is left open where the match is weak. Size tells how often a clone was seen (once, few, many) or the class of an expanded clone, and some rows leave it out.

CDR3aa: CASSFGGRNTQYF; CDR3nt: TGTGCCAGCAGCTTCGGGGGCCGGAATACGCAGTATTTT; v_gene: TRBV7-3; abundance: -; j_gene: TRBJ2-3; d_gene: -; len: 13
CDR3aa: CASSKDRAVSNTEAFF; CDR3nt: TGTGCCAGCAGCAAGGACAGGGCAGTCTCGAACACTGAAGCTTTCTTT; v_gene: TRBV5-5; abundance: -; j_gene: TRBJ1-1; d_gene: TRBD1; len: 16
CDR3aa: CSVEARQGARNTIYF; CDR3nt: TGCAGCGTTGAAGCTCGACAGGGGGCTAGAAACACCATATATTTT; v_gene: TRBV29-1; abundance: -; j_gene: TRBJ1-3; d_gene: TRBD1; len: 15
CDR3aa: CASTSIQYF; CDR3nt: TGTGCCAGCACCTCCATTCAGTACTTC; v_gene: TRBV5-6; abundance: -; j_gene: TRBJ2-4; d_gene: -; len: 9
CDR3aa: CASSAGPVEGFSGNTIYF; CDR3nt: TGCGCCAGCAGCGCCGGTCCTGTTGAGGGCTTCTCTGGAAACACCATATATTTT; v_gene: TRBV5-1; abundance: -; j_gene: TRBJ1-3; d_gene: -; len: 18
CDR3aa: CASSLPPSTSEQYF; CDR3nt: TGTGCCAGCAGCTTGCCCCCTAGCACTAGCGAGCAGTACTTC; v_gene: TRBV5-4; abundance: -; j_gene: TRBJ2-7; d_gene: -; len: 14
CDR3aa: CASSLVAEKKHNSPLHF; CDR3nt: TGTGCCAGCAGCTTAGTGGCGGAGAAGAAACATAATTCACCCCTCCACTTT; v_gene: TRBV7-6; abundance: few; j_gene: TRBJ1-6; d_gene: -; len: 17
CDR3aa: CASSESGTGVPSSPLHF; CDR3nt: TGTGCCAGTAGTGAATCCGGGACAGGGGTTCCGAGTTCACCCCTCCACTTT; v_gene: TRBV19; abundance: -; j_gene: TRBJ1-6; d_gene: TRBD1; len: 17
CDR3aa: CASSNAQGAPGNTIYF; CDR3nt: TGTGCCAGCAGCAACGCCCAGGGGGCACCTGGAAACACCATATATTTT; v_gene: TRBV7-9; abundance: once; j_gene: TRBJ1-3; d_gene: TRBD1; len: 16
CDR3aa: CASSLLKKSGTQYF; CDR3nt: TGTGCCAGCAGTTTATTGAAGAAGTCAGGTACGCAGTATTTT; v_gene: TRBV27; abundance: -; j_gene: TRBJ2-3; d_gene: -; len: 14
CDR3aa: CASSRGGQPQHF; CDR3nt: TGTGCCAGCAGCCGCGGGGGGCAGCCCCAGCATTTT; v_gene: TRBV27; abundance: -; j_gene: TRBJ1-5; d_gene: -; len: 12
CDR3aa: CASSERTSVKETQYF; CDR3nt: TGTGCCAGCAGTGAAAGGACTAGCGTAAAAGAGACCCAGTACTTC; v_gene: TRBV6-1; abundance: -; j_gene: TRBJ2-5; d_gene: TRBD2; len: 15
CDR3aa: CASSGRTSGGDTQYF; CDR3nt: TGCGCCAGCAGCGGCAGGACTAGCGGTGGGGATACGCAGTATTTT; v_gene: TRBV5-1; abundance: -; j_gene: TRBJ2-3; d_gene: TRBD2; len: 15
CDR3aa: CASSLSGRQLGYEQYF; CDR3nt: TGCGCCAGCAGCCTCAGCGGGAGGCAACTTGGCTACGAGCAGTACTTC; v_gene: TRBV5-1; abundance: -; j_gene: TRBJ2-7; d_gene: TRBD2; len: 16
CDR3aa: CAIPGMDYHTDTQYF; CDR3nt: TGTGCCATCCCTGGGATGGACTACCATACAGATACGCAGTATTTT; v_gene: TRBV10-3; abundance: -; j_gene: TRBJ2-3; d_gene: -; len: 15
CDR3aa: CSAGGTEAFF; CDR3nt: TGCAGTGCTGGGGGGACGGAGGCTTTCTTT; v_gene: TRBV20-1; abundance: -; j_gene: TRBJ1-1; d_gene: -; len: 10
CDR3aa: CATSDLLSGDHNEQFF; CDR3nt: TGTGCCACCAGTGATTTGCTTAGCGGGGATCACAATGAGCAGTTCTTC; v_gene: TRBV24-1; abundance: -; j_gene: TRBJ2-1; d_gene: TRBD2; len: 16
CDR3aa: CASRAGPTYEQYF; CDR3nt: TGTGCCAGCCGTGCCGGCCCAACCTACGAGCAGTACTTC; v_gene: TRBV5-4; abundance: -; j_gene: TRBJ2-7; d_gene: -; len: 13
CDR3aa: CASHGNVINYGYTF; CDR3nt: TGTGCCAGCCATGGTAACGTGATTAACTATGGCTACACCTTC; v_gene: TRBV2; abundance: -; j_gene: TRBJ1-2; d_gene: -; len: 14
CDR3aa: CATSDPGLATDTQYF; CDR3nt: TGTGCCACCAGTGATCCCGGACTAGCGACGGATACGCAGTATTTT; v_gene: TRBV24-1; abundance: once; j_gene: TRBJ2-3; d_gene: TRBD2; len: 15
CDR3aa: CASSPGLAGGEQYF; CDR3nt: TGCGCCAGCTCCCCCGGACTAGCGGGGGGCGAGCAGTACTTC; v_gene: TRBV5-1; abundance: -; j_gene: TRBJ2-7; d_gene: TRBD2; len: 14
CDR3aa: CASSRQGSFDSPLHF; CDR3nt: TGTGCCAGCAGCCGACAGGGGAGTTTTGATTCACCCCTCCACTTT; v_gene: TRBV5-6; abundance: -; j_gene: TRBJ1-6; d_gene: TRBD1; len: 15
CDR3aa: CASSRSGGTAFF; CDR3nt: TGTGCCAGCAGCCGATCGGGAGGCACAGCTTTCTTT; v_gene: TRBV11-2; abundance: once; j_gene: TRBJ1-1; d_gene: -; len: 12
CDR3aa: CASSKTDRETYEQYF; CDR3nt: TGTGCCAGCAGCAAAACCGACAGGGAAACCTACGAGCAGTACTTC; v_gene: TRBV21-1; abundance: -; j_gene: TRBJ2-7; d_gene: -; len: 15
CDR3aa: CASSDDGTGGSGYTF; CDR3nt: TGTGCCAGCAGCGACGACGGGACAGGAGGATCGGGCTACACCTTC; v_gene: TRBV9; abundance: -; j_gene: TRBJ1-2; d_gene: TRBD1; len: 15
CDR3aa: CATGTLAGSGDTQYF; CDR3nt: TGTGCCACGGGAACCCTAGCGGGATCTGGGGATACGCAGTATTTT; v_gene: TRBV27; abundance: -; j_gene: TRBJ2-3; d_gene: TRBD2; len: 15
CDR3aa: CASTGHGTNTDTQYF; CDR3nt: TGCGCCAGCACCGGCCACGGGACCAACACAGATACGCAGTATTTT; v_gene: TRBV4-1; abundance: few; j_gene: TRBJ2-3; d_gene: -; len: 15
CDR3aa: CASSIGILDPYNEQFF; CDR3nt: TGTGCCAGTAGTATTGGAATCCTGGACCCTTACAATGAGCAGTTCTTC; v_gene: TRBV19; abundance: -; j_gene: TRBJ2-1; d_gene: -; len: 16
CDR3aa: CASSPDTGQGNTIYF; CDR3nt: TGTGCCAGCAGTCCCGACACGGGTCAAGGAAACACCATATATTTT; v_gene: TRBV6-4; abundance: -; j_gene: TRBJ1-3; d_gene: -; len: 15
CDR3aa: CASSELLFGANVLTF; CDR3nt: TGTGCCAGCAGCGAACTACTTTTTGGGGCCAACGTCCTGACTTTC; v_gene: TRBV7-6; abundance: -; j_gene: TRBJ2-6; d_gene: -; len: 15
CDR3aa: CASSLDPGLTDTQYF; CDR3nt: TGTGCCAGCAGCTTAGACCCGGGACTTACCGATACGCAGTATTTT; v_gene: TRBV7-2; abundance: -; j_gene: TRBJ2-3; d_gene: -; len: 15
CDR3aa: CASSLNNLNQPQHF; CDR3nt: TGTGCCAGCAGCTTAAACAACCTCAATCAGCCCCAGCATTTT; v_gene: TRBV11-2; abundance: once; j_gene: TRBJ1-5; d_gene: -; len: 14
CDR3aa: CASSVVSTTGELFF; CDR3nt: TGTGCCAGCAGCGTAGTTAGTACCACCGGGGAGCTGTTTTTT; v_gene: TRBV9; abundance: -; j_gene: TRBJ2-2; d_gene: -; len: 14
CDR3aa: CASSLTLYEQYF; CDR3nt: TGTGCCAGCAGCCTGACCCTTTACGAGCAGTACTTC; v_gene: TRBV7-9; abundance: -; j_gene: TRBJ2-7; d_gene: -; len: 12
CDR3aa: CASSLRGSSYNEQFF; CDR3nt: TGTGCCAGCAGTTTGAGGGGGAGCTCCTACAATGAGCAGTTCTTC; v_gene: TRBV6-1; abundance: -; j_gene: TRBJ2-1; d_gene: -; len: 15
CDR3aa: CASSMVDRETGELFF; CDR3nt: TGTGCCAGTAGTATGGTGGACAGGGAGACCGGGGAGCTGTTTTTT; v_gene: TRBV19; abundance: -; j_gene: TRBJ2-2; d_gene: TRBD1; len: 15
CDR3aa: CASSLETAEQYF; CDR3nt: TGTGCCAGCAGCTTGGAGACAGCCGAGCAGTACTTC; v_gene: TRBV5-4; abundance: -; j_gene: TRBJ2-7; d_gene: -; len: 12
CDR3aa: CASRTLRASGSTDTQYF; CDR3nt: TGTGCCAGTAGAACGCTCCGGGCTAGCGGGAGCACAGATACGCAGTATTTT; v_gene: TRBV19; abundance: -; j_gene: TRBJ2-3; d_gene: TRBD2; len: 17
CDR3aa: CASSRPGQGRSNYGYTF; CDR3nt: TGTGCCAGCAGTAGACCGGGACAGGGCCGCTCTAACTATGGCTACACCTTC; v_gene: TRBV6-2/TRBV6-3; abundance: -; j_gene: TRBJ1-2; d_gene: TRBD1; len: 17
CDR3aa: CASSEGWSSTDTQYF; CDR3nt: TGTGCCAGCAGTGAAGGGTGGTCAAGCACAGATACGCAGTATTTT; v_gene: TRBV25-1; abundance: -; j_gene: TRBJ2-3; d_gene: -; len: 15
CDR3aa: CASSLERQGGGYGYTF; CDR3nt: TGTGCCAGCAGCTTAGAGCGACAGGGTGGGGGCTATGGCTACACCTTC; v_gene: TRBV11-3; abundance: -; j_gene: TRBJ1-2; d_gene: TRBD1; len: 16
CDR3aa: CASSQRGGSYNEQFF; CDR3nt: TGTGCCAGCAGCCAACGGGGGGGCTCCTACAATGAGCAGTTCTTC; v_gene: TRBV3-1/TRBV3-2; abundance: -; j_gene: TRBJ2-1; d_gene: TRBD2; len: 15
CDR3aa: CASSQGSSLRETQYF; CDR3nt: TGTGCCAGCAGCCAAGGGTCCTCCCTCCGGGAGACCCAGTACTTC; v_gene: TRBV3-1/TRBV3-2; abundance: -; j_gene: TRBJ2-5; d_gene: -; len: 15
CDR3aa: CASPKKTGEWFNEAFF; CDR3nt: TGTGCCAGCCCTAAAAAGACGGGCGAGTGGTTTAATGAAGCTTTCTTT; v_gene: TRBV28; abundance: -; j_gene: TRBJ1-1; d_gene: -; len: 16